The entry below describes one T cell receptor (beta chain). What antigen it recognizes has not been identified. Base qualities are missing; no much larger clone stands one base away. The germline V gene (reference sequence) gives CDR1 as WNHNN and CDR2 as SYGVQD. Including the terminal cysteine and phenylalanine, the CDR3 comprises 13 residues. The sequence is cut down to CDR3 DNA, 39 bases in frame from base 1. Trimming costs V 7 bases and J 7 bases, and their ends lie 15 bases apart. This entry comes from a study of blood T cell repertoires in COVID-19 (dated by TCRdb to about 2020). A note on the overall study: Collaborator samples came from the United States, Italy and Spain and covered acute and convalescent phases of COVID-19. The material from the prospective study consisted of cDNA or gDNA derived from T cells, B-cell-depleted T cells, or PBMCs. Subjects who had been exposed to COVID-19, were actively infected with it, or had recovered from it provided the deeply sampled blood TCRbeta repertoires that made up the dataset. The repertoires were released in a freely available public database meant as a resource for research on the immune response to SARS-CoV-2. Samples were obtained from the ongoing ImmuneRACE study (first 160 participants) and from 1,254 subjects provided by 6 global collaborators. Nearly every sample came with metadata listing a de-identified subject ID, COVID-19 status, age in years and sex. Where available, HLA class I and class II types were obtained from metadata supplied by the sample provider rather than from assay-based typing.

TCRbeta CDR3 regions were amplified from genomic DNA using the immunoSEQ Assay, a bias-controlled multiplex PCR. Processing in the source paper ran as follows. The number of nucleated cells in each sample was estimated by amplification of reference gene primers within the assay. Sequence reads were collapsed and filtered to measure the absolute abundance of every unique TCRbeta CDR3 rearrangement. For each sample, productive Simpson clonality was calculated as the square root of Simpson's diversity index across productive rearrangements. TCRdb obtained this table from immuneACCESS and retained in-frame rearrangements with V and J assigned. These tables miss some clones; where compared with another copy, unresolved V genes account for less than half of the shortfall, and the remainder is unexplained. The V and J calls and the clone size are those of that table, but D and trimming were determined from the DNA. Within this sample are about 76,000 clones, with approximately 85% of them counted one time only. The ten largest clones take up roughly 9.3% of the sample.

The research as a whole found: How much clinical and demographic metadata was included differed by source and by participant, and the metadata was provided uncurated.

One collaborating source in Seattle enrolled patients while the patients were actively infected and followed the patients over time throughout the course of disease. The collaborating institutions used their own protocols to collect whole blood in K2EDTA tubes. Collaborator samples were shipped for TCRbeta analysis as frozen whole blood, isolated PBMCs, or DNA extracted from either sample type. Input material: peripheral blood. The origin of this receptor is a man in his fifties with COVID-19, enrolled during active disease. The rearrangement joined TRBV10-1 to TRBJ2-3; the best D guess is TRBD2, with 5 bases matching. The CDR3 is CASTGWERHTQYF. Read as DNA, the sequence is TGCGCCAGCACTGGATGGGAGCGTCATACGCAGTATTTT.